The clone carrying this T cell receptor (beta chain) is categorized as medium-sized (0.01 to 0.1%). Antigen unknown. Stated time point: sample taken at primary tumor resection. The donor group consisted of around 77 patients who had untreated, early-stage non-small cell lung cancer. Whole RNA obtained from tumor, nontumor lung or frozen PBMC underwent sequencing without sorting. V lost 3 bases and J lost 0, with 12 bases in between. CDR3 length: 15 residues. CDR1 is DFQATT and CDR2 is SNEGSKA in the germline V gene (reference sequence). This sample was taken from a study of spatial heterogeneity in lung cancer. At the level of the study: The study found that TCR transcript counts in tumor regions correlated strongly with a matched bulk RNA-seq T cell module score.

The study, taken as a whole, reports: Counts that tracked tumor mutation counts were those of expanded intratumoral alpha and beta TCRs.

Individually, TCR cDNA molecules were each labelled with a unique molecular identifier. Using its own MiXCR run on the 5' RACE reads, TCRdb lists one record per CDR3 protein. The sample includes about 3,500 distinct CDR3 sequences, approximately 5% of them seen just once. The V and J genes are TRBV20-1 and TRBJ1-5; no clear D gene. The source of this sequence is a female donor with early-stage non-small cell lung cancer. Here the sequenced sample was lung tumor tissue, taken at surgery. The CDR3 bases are TGCAGTGCTAGCCTAACAGATTATAGCAATCAGCCCCAGCATTTT. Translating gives CSASLTDYSNQPQHF.